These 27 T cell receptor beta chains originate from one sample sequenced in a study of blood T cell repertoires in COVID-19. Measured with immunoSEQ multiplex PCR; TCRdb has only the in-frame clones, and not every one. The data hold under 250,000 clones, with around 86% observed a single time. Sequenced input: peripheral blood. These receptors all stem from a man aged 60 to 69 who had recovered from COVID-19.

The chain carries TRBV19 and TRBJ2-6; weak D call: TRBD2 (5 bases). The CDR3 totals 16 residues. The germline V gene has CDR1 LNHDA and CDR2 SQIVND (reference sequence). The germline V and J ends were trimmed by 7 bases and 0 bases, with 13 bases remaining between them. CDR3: CASTIRGNSGANVLTF. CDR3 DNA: TGTGCCAGTACCATCCGGGGTAACTCTGGGGCCAACGTCCTGACTTTC.

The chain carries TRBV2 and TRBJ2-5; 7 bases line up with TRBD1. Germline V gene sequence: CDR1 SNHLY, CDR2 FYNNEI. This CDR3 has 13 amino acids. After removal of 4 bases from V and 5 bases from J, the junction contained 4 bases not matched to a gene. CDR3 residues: CASSADRMETQYF. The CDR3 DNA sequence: TGTGCCAGCAGTGCGGACAGGATGGAGACCCAGTACTTC.

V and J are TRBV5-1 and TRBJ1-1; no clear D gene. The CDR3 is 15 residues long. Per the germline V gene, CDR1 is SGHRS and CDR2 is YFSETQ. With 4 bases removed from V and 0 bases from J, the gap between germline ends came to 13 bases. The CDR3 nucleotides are TGCGCCAGCAGCCGCGGCGGATACATGAACACTGAAGCTTTCTTT. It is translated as CASSRGGYMNTEAFF.

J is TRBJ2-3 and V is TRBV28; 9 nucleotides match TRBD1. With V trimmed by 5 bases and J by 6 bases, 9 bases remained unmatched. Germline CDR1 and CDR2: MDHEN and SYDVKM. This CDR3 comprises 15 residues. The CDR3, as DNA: TGTGCCAGCAGTCCCGGGACAGGGAGCGTGGATACGCAGTATTTT. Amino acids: CASSPGTGSVDTQYF.

CDR3 DNA: TGTGCCAGCAGTTACTTGGGAGGGAATTACGAGCAGTACTTC. This sequence encodes CASSYLGGNYEQYF. This chain connects TRBV6-5 to TRBJ2-7, with 7 bases identical to TRBD2. There are 14 residues in the CDR3. V was pared by 1 base and J by 4 bases, with 4 bases of the junction left unmatched. Germline assignment: CDR1 MNHEY and CDR2 SVGAGI.

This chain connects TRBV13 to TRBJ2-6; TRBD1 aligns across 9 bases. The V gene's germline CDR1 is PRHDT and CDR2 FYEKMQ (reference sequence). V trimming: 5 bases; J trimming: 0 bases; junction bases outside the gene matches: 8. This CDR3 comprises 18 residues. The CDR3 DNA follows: TGTGCCAGCAGCCCCCGACAGGGGGTAATCTCTGGGGCCAACGTCCTGACTTTC. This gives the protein CASSPRQGVISGANVLTF.

In DNA form, the CDR3 reads TGTGCCTGGAGTGTTGGGCAGCTCAATTCACCCCTCCACTTT. As protein: CAWSVGQLNSPLHF. The V and J genes are TRBV30 and TRBJ1-6; no clear D gene. The CDR3 covers 14 residues. V dropped 0 bases and J dropped 7 bases, with 10 bases sitting between them. The germline V gene encodes CDR1 GTSNPN and CDR2 SVGIG (reference sequence). The full variable domain, completed using reference TRBV30 and TRBJ1-6, is SQTIHQWPATLVQPVGSPLSLECTVEGTSNPNLYWYRQAAGRGLQLLFYSVGIGQISSEVPQNLSASRPQDRQFILSSKKLLLSDSGFYLCAWSVGQLNSPLHFGNGTRLTVT.

As DNA, the CDR3 is TGTGCCAGCCAAATGGGGAGCTCCTACGAGCAGTACTTC. Protein product: CASQMGSSYEQYF. The rearrangement uses TRBV12-3 or TRBV12-4 and TRBJ2-7, with a weak D call TRBD2 (5 bases). V gave up 8 bases and J gave up 0 bases, with 11 bases separating them. There are 13 residues in the CDR3.

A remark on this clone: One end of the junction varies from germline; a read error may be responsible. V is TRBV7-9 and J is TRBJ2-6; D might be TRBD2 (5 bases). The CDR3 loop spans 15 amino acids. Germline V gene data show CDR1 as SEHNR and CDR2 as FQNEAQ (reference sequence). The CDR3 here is CASNLASSGANVLTF. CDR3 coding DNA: TGTGCCAGCAACTTAGCGAGCTCTGGGGCCAACGTCCTGACTTTC.

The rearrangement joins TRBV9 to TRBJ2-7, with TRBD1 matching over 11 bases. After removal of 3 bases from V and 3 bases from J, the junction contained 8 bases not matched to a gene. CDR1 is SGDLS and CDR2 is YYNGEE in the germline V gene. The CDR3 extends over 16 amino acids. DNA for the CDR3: TGTGCCAGCAGCGACCCCTCCGGGACAGGGGGCTACGAGCAGTACTTC. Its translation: CASSDPSGTGGYEQYF.

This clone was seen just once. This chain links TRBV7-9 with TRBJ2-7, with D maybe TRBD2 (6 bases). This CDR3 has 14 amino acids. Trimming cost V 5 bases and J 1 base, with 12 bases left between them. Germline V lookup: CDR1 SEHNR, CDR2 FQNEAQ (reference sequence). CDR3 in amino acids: CASSPRDGSYEQYF. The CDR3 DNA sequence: TGTGCCAGCAGCCCGCGGGACGGATCCTACGAGCAGTACTTC.

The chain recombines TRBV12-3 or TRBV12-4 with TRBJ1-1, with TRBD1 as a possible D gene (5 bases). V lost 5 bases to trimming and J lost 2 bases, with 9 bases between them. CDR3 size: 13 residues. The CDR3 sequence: CASSIQANTEAFF. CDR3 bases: TGTGCCAGCAGTATACAGGCCAACACTGAAGCTTTCTTT.

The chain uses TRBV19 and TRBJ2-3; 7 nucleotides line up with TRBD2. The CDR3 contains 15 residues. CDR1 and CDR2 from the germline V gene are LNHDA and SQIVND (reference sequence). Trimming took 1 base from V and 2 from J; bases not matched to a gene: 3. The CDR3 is CASSIGGGYTDTQYF. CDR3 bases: TGTGCCAGTAGTATAGGGGGGGGGTACACAGATACGCAGTATTTT.

This CDR3 reads CASSLLSGIPYGYTF. The CDR3 region has the DNA TGTGCCAGCAGCCTCCTATCCGGGATACCTTATGGCTACACCTTC. The rearrangement links TRBV11-2 to TRBJ1-2; no clear D. The germline V gene encodes CDR1 SGHAT and CDR2 FQNNGV. V lost 5 bases to trimming and J lost 5 bases, with 18 bases between them. The CDR3 is 15 residues long.

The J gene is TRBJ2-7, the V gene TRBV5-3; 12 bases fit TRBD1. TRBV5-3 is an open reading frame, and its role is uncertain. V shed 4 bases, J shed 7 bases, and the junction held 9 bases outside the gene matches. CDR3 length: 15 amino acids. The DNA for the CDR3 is TGTGCCAGAAGCCAGGGACAGGGGGCCTCCTCTGAGCAGTACTTC. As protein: CARSQGQGASSEQYF.

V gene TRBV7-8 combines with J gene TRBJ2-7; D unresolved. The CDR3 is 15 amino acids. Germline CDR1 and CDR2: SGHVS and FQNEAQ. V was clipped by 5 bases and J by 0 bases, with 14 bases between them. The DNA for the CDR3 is TGTGCCAGCAGCATCAGCGAGGCCCTCTCCTACGAGCAGTACTTC. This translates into CASSISEALSYEQYF.

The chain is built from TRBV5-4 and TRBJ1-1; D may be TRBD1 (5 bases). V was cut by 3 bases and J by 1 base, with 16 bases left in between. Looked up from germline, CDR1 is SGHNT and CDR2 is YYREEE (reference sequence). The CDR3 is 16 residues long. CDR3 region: CASSSPGGGTNTEAFF. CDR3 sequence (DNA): TGTGCCAGCAGCTCGCCCGGGGGAGGGACGAACACTGAAGCTTTCTTT.

CDR3 residues: CASSYSTYQETQYF. For the CDR3, the DNA is TGTGCCAGCAGTTACTCAACTTATCAAGAGACCCAGTACTTC. V is TRBV6-5 and J is TRBJ2-5; no clear D gene. The V and J ends lost 0 bases and 2 bases respectively, with 7 bases between them. Germline V gene data show CDR1 as MNHEY and CDR2 as SVGAGI. There are 14 residues in the CDR3.

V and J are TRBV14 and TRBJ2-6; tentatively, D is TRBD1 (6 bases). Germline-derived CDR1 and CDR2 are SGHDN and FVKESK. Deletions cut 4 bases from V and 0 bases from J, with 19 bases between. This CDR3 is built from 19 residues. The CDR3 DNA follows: TGTGCCAGCAGCCCTCTCCAGGGGAGAAGGGCCTCTGGGGCCAACGTCCTGACTTTC. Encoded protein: CASSPLQGRRASGANVLTF.

The CDR3 DNA reads as TGTGCCAGCAGCTCGATACAGGGTCCTAGCACAGATACGCAGTATTTT. It yields the protein CASSSIQGPSTDTQYF. J is TRBJ2-3 and V is TRBV11-2, with D possibly being TRBD1 (6 bases). Trimming stripped 4 bases from V and 0 bases from J, with 14 bases between. From germline, CDR1 is SGHAT and CDR2 FQNNGV. This CDR3 contains 16 residues.

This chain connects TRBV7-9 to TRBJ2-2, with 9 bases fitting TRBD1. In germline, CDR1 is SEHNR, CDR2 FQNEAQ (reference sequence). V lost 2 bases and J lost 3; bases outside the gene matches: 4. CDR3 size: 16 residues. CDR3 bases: TGTGCCAGCAGCTTATACGGGACAGGGTACACCGGGGAGCTGTTTTTT. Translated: CASSLYGTGYTGELFF.

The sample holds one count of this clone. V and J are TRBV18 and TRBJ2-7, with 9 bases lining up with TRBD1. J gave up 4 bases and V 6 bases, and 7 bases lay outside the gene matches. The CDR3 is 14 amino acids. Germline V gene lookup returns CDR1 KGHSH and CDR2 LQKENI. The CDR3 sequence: CASSPDRGSYEQYF. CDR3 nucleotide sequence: TGTGCCAGCTCGCCGGACAGGGGATCATACGAGCAGTACTTC. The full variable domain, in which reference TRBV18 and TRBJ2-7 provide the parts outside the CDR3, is NAGVMQNPRHLVRRRGQEARLRCSPMKGHSHVYWYRQLPEEGLKFMVYLQKENIIDESGMPKERFSAEFPKEGPSILRIQQVVRGDSAAYFCASSPDRGSYEQYFGPGTRLTVT.

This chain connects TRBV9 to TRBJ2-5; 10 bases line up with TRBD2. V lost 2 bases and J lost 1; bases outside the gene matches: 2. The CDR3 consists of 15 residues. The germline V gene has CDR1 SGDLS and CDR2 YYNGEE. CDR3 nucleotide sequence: TGTGCCAGCAGCGTCGCTAGCGGGGGCCAAGAGACCCAGTACTTC. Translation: CASSVASGGQETQYF. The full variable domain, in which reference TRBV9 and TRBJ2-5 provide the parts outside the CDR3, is DSGVTQTPKHLITATGQRVTLRCSPRSGDLSVYWYQQSLDQGLQFLIQYYNGEERAKGNILERFSAQQFPDLHSELNLSSLELGDSALYFCASSVASGGQETQYFGPGTRLLVL.

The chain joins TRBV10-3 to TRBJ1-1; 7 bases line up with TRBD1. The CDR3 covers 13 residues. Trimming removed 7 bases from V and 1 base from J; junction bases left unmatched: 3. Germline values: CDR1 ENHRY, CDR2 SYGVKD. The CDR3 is CAIKEGANTEAFF. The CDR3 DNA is TGTGCCATCAAGGAGGGGGCGAACACTGAAGCTTTCTTT.

CDR3 protein: CSVARDSNSPLHF. Here the CDR3 DNA reads TGCAGCGTAGCCAGGGACAGCAATTCACCCCTCCACTTT. The J gene is TRBJ1-6, the V gene TRBV29-1; TRBD1 matches 7 bases. The CDR3 totals 13 residues. V was pared by 6 bases and J by 7 bases, with 6 bases of the junction left unmatched. Germline-derived CDR1 and CDR2 are SQVTM and ANQGSEA.

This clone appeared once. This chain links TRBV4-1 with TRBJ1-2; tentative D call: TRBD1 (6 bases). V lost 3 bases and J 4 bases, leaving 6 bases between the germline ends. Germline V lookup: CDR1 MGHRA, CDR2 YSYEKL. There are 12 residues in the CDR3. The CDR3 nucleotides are TGCGCCAGCAGCCAGACAGGCTATGGCTACACCTTC. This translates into CASSQTGYGYTF.

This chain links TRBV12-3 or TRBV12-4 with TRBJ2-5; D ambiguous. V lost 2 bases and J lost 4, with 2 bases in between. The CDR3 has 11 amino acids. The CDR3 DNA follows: TGTGCCAGCAGTTTACTAGAGACCCAGTACTTC. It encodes CASSLLETQYF.